This T cell receptor beta chain came from a study of cytomegalovirus exposure and HLA in healthy donors. The germline V gene encodes CDR1 MDHEN and CDR2 SYDVKM. V was clipped by 3 bases and J by 3 bases, with 5 bases between them. The CDR3 has 12 residues. The PCR ran on 60 Vbeta and 13 Jbeta primers. Generated by immunoSEQ multiplex PCR, the TCRdb table keeps only in-frame clones and is missing some. In the table there are fewer than 250,000 clones, more than 75% of which are singletons. In the case of this clone: What it binds is not known.

Study-wide findings and caveats: Serostatus for CMV was the only available immune exposure information. Reportedly, HLA-A and HLA-B alleles of most subjects were accurately predicted from TCR beta.

The rearrangement joins TRBV28 to TRBJ2-5; D call uncertain. The sample comprised PBMCs. The sequence was collected from a male donor in good health and CMV-seronegative. The chain's CDR3 is CASSFKKETQYF. Written as DNA, the CDR3 is TGTGCCAGCAGTTTCAAAAAAGAGACCCAGTACTTC.